This T cell receptor (beta chain) was recovered during a study of blood T cell repertoires in COVID-19. Study overall: Sites in the United States, Italy and Spain provided acute and convalescent COVID-19 samples. In each case, the material was cDNA or gDNA derived from T cells, B-cell-depleted T cells, or PBMCs.

This clone was observed once. Original processing methods: Reference gene primer amplification yielded estimated nucleated cell counts. TCRdb's copy holds only in-frame clones and misses some; the assay was immunoSEQ multiplex PCR. Clone size and V and J calls were adopted from that table, with D and trimming inferred from the DNA. Among 100,000 to 150,000 clones listed, about 85% were seen once. V was cut by 4 bases and J by 2 bases, with 12 bases left in between. This CDR3 has 15 amino acids. Germline V gene data show CDR1 as WNHNN and CDR2 as SYGVQD (reference sequence). Sequencing was done on a sample of peripheral blood. The sequence derives from an elderly woman with acute or convalescent COVID-19. The chain joins TRBV10-1 to TRBJ1-3; D is perhaps TRBD1 (5 bases). The CDR3 sequence is CASSVVGGPGNTIYF. The DNA for the CDR3 is TGCGCCAGCAGTGTGGTGGGGGGTCCTGGAAACACCATATATTTT.